Below are 9 T cell receptor beta chains sequenced from a single sample in a study of beta chain features in type 1 diabetes. The isolated RNA, all of it, was reverse transcribed, so expressed TCRB transcripts were what got sequenced. The table came from immunoSEQ multiplex PCR; TCRdb's copy has only in-frame clones and leaves some out. The table records approximately 470,000 clones, 30% of them present only once. Sequencing was carried out using naive CD4+ T cells from blood. Receptors were obtained from a man younger than 35 in good health.

This clone occurred a few times. This sequence joins TRBV25-1 and TRBJ2-3; D ambiguous. Trimming took 3 bases from V and 3 from J, leaving 4 bases between them. The CDR3 totals 12 residues. Germline lookup yields CDR1 MGHDK and CDR2 SYGVNS. This CDR3 is CASSEMTDTQYF. In DNA form, the CDR3 reads TGTGCCAGCAGTGAGATGACAGATACGCAGTATTTT.

This clone came up a few times. CDR3 sequence: CASSLGRTSTDTQYF. In DNA form, the CDR3 reads TGTGCCAGCAGCCTCGGACGGACTAGCACAGATACGCAGTATTTT. The rearrangement joins TRBV7-9 to TRBJ2-3, with D maybe TRBD2 (5 bases). CDR3 length: 15 amino acids. With 5 bases removed from V and 0 bases from J, the gap between germline ends came to 12 bases. The germline V gene encodes CDR1 SEHNR and CDR2 FQNEAQ (reference sequence).

V is TRBV18 and J is TRBJ2-7; D gene ambiguous. The CDR3 spans 14 residues. Germline assignment: CDR1 KGHSH and CDR2 LQKENI. V was pared by 2 bases and J by 3 bases, with 11 bases between. The CDR3 sequence is CASSPTDGDYEQYF. CDR3 DNA sequence: TGTGCCAGCTCACCAACTGACGGAGACTACGAGCAGTACTTC.

In DNA, the CDR3 is TGCGCCAGCAGCTTTGCCGCCGCAGAGGTAGATGAGCAGTTCTTC. It is translated as CASSFAAAEVDEQFF. The chain carries TRBV5-1 and TRBJ2-1, with D unclear. The CDR3 is made up of 15 amino acids. V lost 2 bases to trimming and J lost 8 bases, with 17 bases between them. The V gene's germline CDR1 is SGHRS and CDR2 YFSETQ.

The sample holds a few counts of this clone. The J gene is TRBJ2-1, the V gene TRBV25-1, with TRBD2 matching over 9 bases. Germline V lookup: CDR1 MGHDK, CDR2 SYGVNS. V lost 4 bases and J lost 0; bases outside the gene matches: 4. The CDR3 loop spans 16 amino acids. CDR3 protein: CASSGSGRSSYNEQFF. In DNA, the CDR3 is TGTGCCAGCAGTGGGAGCGGGAGGAGCTCCTACAATGAGCAGTTCTTC.

With regard to this clone: This sample also contains other DNA sequences that code for the same CDR3. DNA for the CDR3: TGTGCCAGCAGTTACTCGGGGGACTCCTACGAGCAGTACTTC. Translating gives CASSYSGDSYEQYF. This chain connects TRBV6-6 to TRBJ2-7; D may be TRBD1 or TRBD2 (5 bases each). Deletions cut 0 bases from V and 0 bases from J, with 6 bases between. The germline CDR1 and CDR2 sequences are MNHNY and SVGAGI (reference sequence). The CDR3 totals 14 residues.

This chain links TRBV28 with TRBJ2-7, with D possibly TRBD1 on 6 matching bases. V lost 5 bases and J 3 bases, leaving 17 bases between the germline ends. The V gene's germline CDR1 is MDHEN and CDR2 SYDVKM. The CDR3 runs to 15 residues. The CDR3 nucleotides read TGTGCCAGCAGTCTCCCAGGGGATAAGGACTACGAGCAGTACTTC. Translating it yields CASSLPGDKDYEQYF. The full variable domain, its missing parts supplied by reference TRBV28 and TRBJ2-7, is DVKVTQSSRYLVKRTGEKVFLECVQDMDHENMFWYRQDPGLGLRLIYFSYDVKMKEKGDIPEGYSVSREKKERFSLILESASTNQTSMYLCASSLPGDKDYEQYFGPGTRLTVT.

This clone was found a few times. The J gene is TRBJ2-5, the V gene TRBV5-1; TRBD2 might be the D (5 bases). The length of the CDR3 is 13 residues. Trimming took off 4 bases at V and 4 bases at J, with 11 bases between the two ends. Germline V gives CDR1 SGHRS, CDR2 YFSETQ. CDR3 nucleotide sequence: TGCGCCAGCAGCGCAATAGGGAGAGAGACCCAGTACTTC. Residues: CASSAIGRETQYF.

The V call is TRBV19, the J call TRBJ2-1, with TRBD2 matching over 13 bases. Looked up from germline, CDR1 is LNHDA and CDR2 is SQIVND (reference sequence). This CDR3 region has 16 residues. V lost 8 bases and J lost 1; bases outside the gene matches: 5. As DNA, the CDR3 is TGTGCCAGTCGGAGGACTAGCGGGAGTTCCTACAATGAGCAGTTCTTC. Residues: CASRRTSGSSYNEQFF.